These 8 T cell receptor beta chains originate from one sample sequenced in a study of T cells expressing NK-cell markers. TCRdb re-analyzed the 5' RACE reads; it lists each CDR3 protein once, without DNA. The repertoire table contains fewer than 550,000 distinct CDR3 sequences. The sample consisted of blood T cells: a sorted CD56 or NKG2C T cell subset, CD4+ or CD8+ T cells, or bulk PBMC T cells (not recorded which). These receptors were obtained from a woman between 45 and 60 years old in good health.

The V gene is TRBV5-1, the J gene TRBJ2-1. This CDR3 region has 17 residues. CDR1 is SGHRS and CDR2 is YFSETQ in the germline V gene. This CDR3 is CASSERTWMFNYNEQFF.

This sequence joins TRBV5-1 and TRBJ2-2; lacking DNA, the TRBD1 call made by TCRdb goes unchecked. Germline V lookup: CDR1 SGHRS, CDR2 YFSETQ. The CDR3 is 16 residues long. CDR3 sequence: CASSSPSHSNTGELFF.

This chain links TRBV10-3 with TRBJ1-4; TCRdb gives TRBD1 as the D gene, but with no DNA this cannot be confirmed. Germline values: CDR1 ENHRY, CDR2 SYGVKD. The CDR3 has 12 residues. The CDR3 region is CAIGGTGEKLFF.

The J gene is TRBJ2-2, the V gene TRBV29-1. CDR3 length: 13 amino acids. Per germline, CDR1 SQVTM and CDR2 ANQGSEA. The CDR3 spells CSFSVSNTGELFF.

The chain links TRBV12-3 or TRBV12-4 to TRBJ2-3; no DNA is available, so the TRBD1 call from TCRdb remains unchecked. CDR3 size: 12 residues. CDR3 region: CASSFESSGRYF.

The CDR3 loop reads CASSQPGADGWDTQYF. The chain recombines TRBV4-2 with TRBJ2-3; TCRdb proposes TRBD1, but this gene call is untestable without DNA. The CDR3 sequence is 16 residues long. Germline V gene lookup returns CDR1 LGHNA and CDR2 YNFKEQ.

This chain uses TRBV10-3 with TRBJ1-1; the D gene TCRdb calls, TRBD1, cannot be checked with no DNA. Per the germline V gene, CDR1 is ENHRY and CDR2 is SYGVKD. The CDR3 runs 13 residues. The CDR3 region is CAIRGQAFTEAFF.

This chain uses TRBV5-1 with TRBJ2-1; as DNA is missing, the TRBD2 call by TCRdb cannot be tested. The germline V gene has CDR1 SGHRS and CDR2 YFSETQ. The length of the CDR3 is 16 residues. This CDR3 is CASSLALGLAGGEQFF.